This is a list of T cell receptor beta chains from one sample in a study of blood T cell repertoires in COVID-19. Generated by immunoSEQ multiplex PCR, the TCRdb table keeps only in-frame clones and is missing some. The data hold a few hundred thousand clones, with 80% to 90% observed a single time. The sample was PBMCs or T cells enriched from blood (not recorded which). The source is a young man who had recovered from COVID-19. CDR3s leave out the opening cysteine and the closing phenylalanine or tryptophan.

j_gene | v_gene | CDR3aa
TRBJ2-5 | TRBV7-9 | ASSLGDRGHQETQY
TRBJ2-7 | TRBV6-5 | ASSLGTSVTYEQY
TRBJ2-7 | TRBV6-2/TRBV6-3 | ASSAGSLSGYEQY
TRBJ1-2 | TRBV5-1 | ASSSGQEFNYGYT
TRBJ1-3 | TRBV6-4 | ASTERGYGPGNTIY
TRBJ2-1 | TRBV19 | ASKDRGNNEQF
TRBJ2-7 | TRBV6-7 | ASSDITSGRSSYEQY
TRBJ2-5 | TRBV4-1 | ASSLGTNQETQY
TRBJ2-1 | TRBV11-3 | ASSDLSEAEQF
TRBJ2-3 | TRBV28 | ASTRGSTDTQY
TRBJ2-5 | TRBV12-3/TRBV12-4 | ASSLQLPGTQY
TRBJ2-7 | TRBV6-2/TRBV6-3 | ASSYSGLMGYEQY
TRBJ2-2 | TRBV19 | ASSRQGAGGELF
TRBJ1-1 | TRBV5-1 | ASSLVPGVKTEAF
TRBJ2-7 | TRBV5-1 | ASSLSLAGVYEQY
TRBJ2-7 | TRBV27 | ASPDRSYEQY
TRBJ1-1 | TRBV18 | ASSRGVSTEAF
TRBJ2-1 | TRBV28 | ATTEALSYNEQF
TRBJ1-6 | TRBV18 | ASSPGESDGLH
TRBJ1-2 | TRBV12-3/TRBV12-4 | ASRVPRGGYT
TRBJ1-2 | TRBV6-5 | ASSYSKYQGTGYT
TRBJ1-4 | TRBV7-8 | ASSSPRQQGSHEKLF
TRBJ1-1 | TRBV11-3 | ASSLGMGSDTEAF
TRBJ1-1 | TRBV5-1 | ASSFRHLNTEAF
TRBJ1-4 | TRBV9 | ASSGRQGANEKLF
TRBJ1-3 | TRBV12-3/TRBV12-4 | ASSLSVRSTIY
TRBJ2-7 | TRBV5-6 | ASSFPLWVPGQGGEQY
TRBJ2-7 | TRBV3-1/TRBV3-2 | ASSLPDKTYEQY
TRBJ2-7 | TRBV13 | ASRGQDLYEQY
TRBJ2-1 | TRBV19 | ASSSPGRVYSNEQF
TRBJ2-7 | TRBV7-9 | ASSPPPTREEQY
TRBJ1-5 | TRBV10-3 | AIMRIRVRVGGNQPQH
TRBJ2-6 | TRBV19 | ASSSDRANSGANVLT
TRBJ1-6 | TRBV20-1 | SASIQGSEALH
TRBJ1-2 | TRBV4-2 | ASSQDKQMGGYT
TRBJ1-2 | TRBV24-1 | ATSDQQTGYGLVGYT
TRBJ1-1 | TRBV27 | ASSFGGSLTEAF
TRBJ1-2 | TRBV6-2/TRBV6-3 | ASSYSMGSGYT
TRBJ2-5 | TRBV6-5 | ASSLGPSYLQETQY
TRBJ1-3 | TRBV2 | ASSTQGSGNTIY
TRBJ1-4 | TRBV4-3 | ASSTDRVGEKLF
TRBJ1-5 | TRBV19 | ASTPDRGSALNQPQH
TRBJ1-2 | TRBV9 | ASSVLQGRGYT
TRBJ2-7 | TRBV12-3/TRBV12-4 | ATSQAATYEQY
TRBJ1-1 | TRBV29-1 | SARLTDTEAF
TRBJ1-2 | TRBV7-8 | ASSAGQVYGYT
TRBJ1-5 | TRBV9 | ASSGEDSSNQPQH
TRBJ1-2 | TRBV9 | ASSATGDGYT
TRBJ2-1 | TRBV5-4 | ATRQGIYNEQF
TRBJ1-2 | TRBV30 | AWRHRGLGYGYT